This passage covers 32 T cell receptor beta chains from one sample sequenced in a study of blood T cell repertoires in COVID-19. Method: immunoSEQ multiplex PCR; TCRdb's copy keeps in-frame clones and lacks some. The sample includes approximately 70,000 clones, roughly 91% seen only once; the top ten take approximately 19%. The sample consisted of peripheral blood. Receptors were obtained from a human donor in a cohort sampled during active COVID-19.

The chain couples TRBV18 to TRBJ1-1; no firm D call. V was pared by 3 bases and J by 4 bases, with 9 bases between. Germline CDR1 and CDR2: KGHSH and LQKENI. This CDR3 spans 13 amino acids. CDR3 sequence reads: CASSPFDTTEAFF. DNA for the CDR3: TGTGCCAGCTCACCTTTCGACACCACTGAAGCTTTCTTT.

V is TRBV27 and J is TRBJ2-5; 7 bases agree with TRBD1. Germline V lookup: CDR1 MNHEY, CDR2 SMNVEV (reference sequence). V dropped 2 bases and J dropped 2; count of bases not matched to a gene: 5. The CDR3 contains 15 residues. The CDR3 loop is CASSLRQGSQETQYF. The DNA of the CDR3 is TGTGCCAGCAGTTTAAGACAGGGCTCTCAAGAGACCCAGTACTTC.

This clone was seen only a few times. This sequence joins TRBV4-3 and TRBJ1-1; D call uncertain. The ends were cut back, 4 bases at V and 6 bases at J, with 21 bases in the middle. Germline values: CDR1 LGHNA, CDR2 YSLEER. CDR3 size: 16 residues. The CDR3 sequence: CASSPGDPSAVPEAFF. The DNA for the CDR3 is TGCGCCAGCAGCCCCGGGGATCCTTCAGCCGTCCCTGAAGCTTTCTTT.

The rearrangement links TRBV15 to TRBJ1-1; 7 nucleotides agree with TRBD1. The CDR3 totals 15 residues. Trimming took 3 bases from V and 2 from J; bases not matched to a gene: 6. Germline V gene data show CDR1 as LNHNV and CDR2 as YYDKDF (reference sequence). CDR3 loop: CATSSQGVFNTEAFF. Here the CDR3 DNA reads TGTGCCACCAGCAGCCAGGGGGTCTTCAACACTGAAGCTTTCTTT.

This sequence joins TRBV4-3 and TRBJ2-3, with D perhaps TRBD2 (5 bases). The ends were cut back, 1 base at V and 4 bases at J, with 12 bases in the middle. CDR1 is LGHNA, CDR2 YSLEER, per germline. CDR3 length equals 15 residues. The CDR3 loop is CASSQAFARADTQYF. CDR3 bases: TGCGCCAGCAGCCAAGCGTTCGCGAGGGCAGATACGCAGTATTTT.

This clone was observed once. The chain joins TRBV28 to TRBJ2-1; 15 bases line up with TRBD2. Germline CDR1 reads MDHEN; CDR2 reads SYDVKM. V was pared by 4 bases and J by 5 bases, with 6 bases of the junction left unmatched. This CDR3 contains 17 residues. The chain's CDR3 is CASSSWTSGGGNNEQFF. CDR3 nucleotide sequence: TGTGCCAGCAGTTCTTGGACTAGCGGGGGGGGCAACAATGAGCAGTTCTTC.

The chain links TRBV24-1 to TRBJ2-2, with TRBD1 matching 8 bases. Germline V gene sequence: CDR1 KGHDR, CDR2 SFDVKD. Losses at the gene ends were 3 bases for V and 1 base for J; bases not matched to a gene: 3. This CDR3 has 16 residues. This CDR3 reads CATSDMGTGNTGELFF. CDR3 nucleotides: TGTGCCACCAGTGATATGGGGACAGGGAACACCGGGGAGCTGTTTTTT.

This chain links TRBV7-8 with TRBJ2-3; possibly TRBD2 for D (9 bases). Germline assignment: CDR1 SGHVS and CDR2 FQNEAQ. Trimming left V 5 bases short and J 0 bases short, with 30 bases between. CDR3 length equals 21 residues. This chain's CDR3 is CASSQGARASGAPSSTDTQYF. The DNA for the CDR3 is TGTGCCAGCAGCCAGGGGGCTAGGGCTAGCGGGGCGCCTTCTAGCACAGATACGCAGTATTTT.

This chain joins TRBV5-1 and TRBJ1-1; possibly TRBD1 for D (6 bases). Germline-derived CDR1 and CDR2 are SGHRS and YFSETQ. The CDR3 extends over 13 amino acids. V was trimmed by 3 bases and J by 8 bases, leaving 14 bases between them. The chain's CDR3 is CASSSPGQPEAFF. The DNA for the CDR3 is TGCGCCAGCAGCTCCCCGGGACAACCAGAAGCTTTCTTT. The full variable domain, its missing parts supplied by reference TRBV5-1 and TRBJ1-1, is KAGVTQTPRYLIKTRGQQVTLSCSPISGHRSVSWYQQTPGQGLQFLFEYFSETQRNKGNFPGRFSGRQFSNSRSEMNVSTLELGDSALYLCASSSPGQPEAFFGQGTRLTVV.

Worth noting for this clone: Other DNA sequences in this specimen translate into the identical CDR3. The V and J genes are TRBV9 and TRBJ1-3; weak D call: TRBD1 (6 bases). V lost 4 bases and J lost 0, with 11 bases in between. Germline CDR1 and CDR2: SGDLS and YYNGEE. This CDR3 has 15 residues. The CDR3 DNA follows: TGTGCCAGCAGCTTGAGGGGGAGCTCTGGAAACACCATATATTTT. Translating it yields CASSLRGSSGNTIYF. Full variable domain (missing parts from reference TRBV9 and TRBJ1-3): DSGVTQTPKHLITATGQRVTLRCSPRSGDLSVYWYQQSLDQGLQFLIQYYNGEERAKGNILERFSAQQFPDLHSELNLSSLELGDSALYFCASSLRGSSGNTIYFGEGSWLTVV.

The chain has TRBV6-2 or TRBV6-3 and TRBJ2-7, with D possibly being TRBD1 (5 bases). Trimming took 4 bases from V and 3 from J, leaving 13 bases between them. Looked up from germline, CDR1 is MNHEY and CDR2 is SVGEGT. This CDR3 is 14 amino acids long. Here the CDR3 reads CASSSPGIRYEQYF. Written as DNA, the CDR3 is TGTGCCAGCAGTTCCCCAGGGATCCGCTACGAGCAGTACTTC.

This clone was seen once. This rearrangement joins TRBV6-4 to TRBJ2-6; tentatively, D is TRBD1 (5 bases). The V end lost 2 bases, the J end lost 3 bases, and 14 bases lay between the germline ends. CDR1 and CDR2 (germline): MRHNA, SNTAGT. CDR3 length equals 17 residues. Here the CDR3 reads CASSDAGLAFGANVLTF. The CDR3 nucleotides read TGTGCCAGCAGTGACGCAGGGTTAGCCTTTGGGGCCAACGTCCTGACTTTC.

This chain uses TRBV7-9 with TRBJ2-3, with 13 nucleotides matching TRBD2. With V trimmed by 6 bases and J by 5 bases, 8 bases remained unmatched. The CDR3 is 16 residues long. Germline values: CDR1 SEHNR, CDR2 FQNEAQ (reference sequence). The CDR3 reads CASSTSGRALLDTQYF. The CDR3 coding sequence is TGTGCCAGCAGTACTAGCGGGAGGGCCCTCTTAGATACGCAGTATTTT.

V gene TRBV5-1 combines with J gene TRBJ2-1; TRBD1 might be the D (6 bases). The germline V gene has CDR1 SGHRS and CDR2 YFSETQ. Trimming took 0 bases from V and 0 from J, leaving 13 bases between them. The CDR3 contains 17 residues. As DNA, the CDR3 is TGCGCCAGCAGCTTGGGTACAGGGCCCAGCTCCTACAATGAGCAGTTCTTC. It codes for CASSLGTGPSSYNEQFF.

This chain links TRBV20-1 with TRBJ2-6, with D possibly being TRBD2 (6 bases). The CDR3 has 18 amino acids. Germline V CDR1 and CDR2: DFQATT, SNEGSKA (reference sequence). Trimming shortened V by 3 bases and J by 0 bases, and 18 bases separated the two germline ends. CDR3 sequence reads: CSASSSSIAVSGANVLTF. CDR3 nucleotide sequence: TGCAGTGCTAGTAGTTCCTCCATAGCGGTCTCTGGGGCCAACGTCCTGACTTTC.

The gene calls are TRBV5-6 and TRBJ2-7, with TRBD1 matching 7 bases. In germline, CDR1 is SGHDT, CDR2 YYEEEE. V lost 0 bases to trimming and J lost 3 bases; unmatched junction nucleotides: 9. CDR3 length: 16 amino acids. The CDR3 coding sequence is TGTGCCAGCAGCTTGGAAGTCGGGGACAGTTACTACGAGCAGTACTTC. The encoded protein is CASSLEVGDSYYEQYF.

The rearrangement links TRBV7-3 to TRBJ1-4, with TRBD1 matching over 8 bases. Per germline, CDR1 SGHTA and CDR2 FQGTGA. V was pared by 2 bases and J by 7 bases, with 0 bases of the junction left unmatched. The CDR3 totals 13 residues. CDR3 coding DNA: TGTGCCAGCAGCTTAGGGACAGGTGAAAAACTGTTTTTT. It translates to CASSLGTGEKLFF.

The CDR3 DNA reads as TGCGCCAGCAGCCCACTAGCGATCCCCTACAATGAGCAGTTCTTC. Translation gives CASSPLAIPYNEQFF. The chain uses TRBV5-1 and TRBJ2-1; TRBD2 matches 7 bases. CDR3 length: 15 residues. Germline CDR1 reads SGHRS; CDR2 reads YFSETQ. Trimming took 4 bases from V and 2 from J; bases not matched to a gene: 6. The variable domain in full, completed from reference TRBV5-1 and TRBJ2-1, reads KAGVTQTPRYLIKTRGQQVTLSCSPISGHRSVSWYQQTPGQGLQFLFEYFSETQRNKGNFPGRFSGRQFSNSRSEMNVSTLELGDSALYLCASSPLAIPYNEQFFGPGTRLTVL.

The CDR3 sequence: CASRSGRASTDTQYF. CDR3 DNA sequence: TGTGCCAGCAGGAGCGGGAGGGCTAGCACAGATACGCAGTATTTT. V usage is TRBV5-4 and J usage is TRBJ2-3; 10 bases map to TRBD2. V was pared by 5 bases and J by 0 bases, with 3 bases of the junction left unmatched. The CDR3 has 15 amino acids. CDR1 is SGHNT, CDR2 YYREEE, per germline (reference sequence).

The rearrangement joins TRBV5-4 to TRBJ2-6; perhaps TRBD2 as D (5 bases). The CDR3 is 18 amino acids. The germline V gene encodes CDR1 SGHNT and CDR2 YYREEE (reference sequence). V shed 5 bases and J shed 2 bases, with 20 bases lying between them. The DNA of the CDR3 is TGTGCCAGCAGGGGGTTCGGGGAAGGAAGGACTGGGGCCAACGTCCTGACTTTC. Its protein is CASRGFGEGRTGANVLTF.

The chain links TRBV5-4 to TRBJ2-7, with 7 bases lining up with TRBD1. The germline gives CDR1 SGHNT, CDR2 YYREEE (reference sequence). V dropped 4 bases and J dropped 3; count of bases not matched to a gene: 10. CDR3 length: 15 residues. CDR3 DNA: TGTGCCAGCAGCAAAGAACCGGGACAGCACTACGAGCAGTACTTC. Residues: CASSKEPGQHYEQYF.

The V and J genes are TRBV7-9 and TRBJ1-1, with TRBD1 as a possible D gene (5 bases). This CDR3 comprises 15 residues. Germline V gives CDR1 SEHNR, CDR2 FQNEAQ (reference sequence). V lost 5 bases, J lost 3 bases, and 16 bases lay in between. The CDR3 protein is CASSPWGGGDTEAFF. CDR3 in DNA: TGTGCCAGCAGCCCATGGGGGGGTGGGGACACTGAAGCTTTCTTT. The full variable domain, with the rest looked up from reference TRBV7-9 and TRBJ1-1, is DTGVSQNPRHKITKRGQNVTFRCDPISEHNRLYWYRQTLGQGPEFLTYFQNEAQLEKSRLLSDRFSAERPKGSFSTLEIQRTEQGDSAMYLCASSPWGGGDTEAFFGQGTRLTVV.

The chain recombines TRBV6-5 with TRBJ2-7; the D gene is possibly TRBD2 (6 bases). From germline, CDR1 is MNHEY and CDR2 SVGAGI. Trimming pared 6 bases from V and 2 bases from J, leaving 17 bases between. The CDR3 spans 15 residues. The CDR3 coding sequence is TGTGCCAGCAGGGGCTCCGGGACTGGGACCTACGAGCAGTACTTC. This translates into CASRGSGTGTYEQYF.

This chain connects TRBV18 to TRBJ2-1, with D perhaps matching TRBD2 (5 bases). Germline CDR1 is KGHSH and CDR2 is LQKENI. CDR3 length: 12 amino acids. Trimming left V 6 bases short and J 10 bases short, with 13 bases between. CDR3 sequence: CASSRDYSEQFF. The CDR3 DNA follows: TGTGCCAGCTCGCGCGACTACAGCGAGCAGTTCTTC.

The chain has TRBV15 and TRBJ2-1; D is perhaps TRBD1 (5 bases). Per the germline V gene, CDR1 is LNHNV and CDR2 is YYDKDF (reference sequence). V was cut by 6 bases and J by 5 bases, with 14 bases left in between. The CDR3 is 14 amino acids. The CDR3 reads CATSSQGGHNEQFF. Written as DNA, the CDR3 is TGTGCCACCAGTTCTCAGGGTGGTCACAATGAGCAGTTCTTC.

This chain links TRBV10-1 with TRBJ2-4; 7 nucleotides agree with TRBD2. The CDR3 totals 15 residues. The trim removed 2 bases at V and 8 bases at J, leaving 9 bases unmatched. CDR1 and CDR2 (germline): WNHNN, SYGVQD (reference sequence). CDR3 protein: CASSERRGGGDIQYF. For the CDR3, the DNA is TGCGCCAGCAGTGAGAGGCGTGGGGGGGGAGACATTCAGTACTTC.

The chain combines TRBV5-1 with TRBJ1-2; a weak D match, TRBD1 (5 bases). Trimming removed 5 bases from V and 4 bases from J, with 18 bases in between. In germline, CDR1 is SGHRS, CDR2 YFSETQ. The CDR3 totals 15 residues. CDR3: CASRVPEQGSYGYTF. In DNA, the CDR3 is TGCGCCAGCAGGGTTCCGGAGCAGGGATCCTATGGCTACACCTTC.

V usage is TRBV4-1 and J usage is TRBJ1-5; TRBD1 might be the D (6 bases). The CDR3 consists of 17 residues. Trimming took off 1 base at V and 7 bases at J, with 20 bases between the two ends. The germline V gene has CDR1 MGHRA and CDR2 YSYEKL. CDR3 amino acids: CASSQAPVGGGGQPQHF. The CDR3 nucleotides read TGCGCCAGCAGCCAAGCACCTGTCGGTGGGGGCGGGCAGCCCCAGCATTTT.

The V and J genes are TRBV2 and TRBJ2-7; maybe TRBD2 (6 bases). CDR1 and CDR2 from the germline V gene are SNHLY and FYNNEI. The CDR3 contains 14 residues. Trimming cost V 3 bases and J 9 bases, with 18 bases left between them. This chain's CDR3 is CASSEGGGPTPQYF. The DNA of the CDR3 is TGTGCCAGCAGTGAGGGAGGAGGACCGACCCCGCAGTACTTC.

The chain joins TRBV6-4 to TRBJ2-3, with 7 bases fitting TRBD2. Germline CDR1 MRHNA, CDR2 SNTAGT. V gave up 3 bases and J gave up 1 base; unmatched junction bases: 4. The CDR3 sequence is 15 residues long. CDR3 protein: CASSEEAGGTDTQYF. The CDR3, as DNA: TGTGCCAGCAGTGAGGAGGCGGGGGGCACAGATACGCAGTATTTT.

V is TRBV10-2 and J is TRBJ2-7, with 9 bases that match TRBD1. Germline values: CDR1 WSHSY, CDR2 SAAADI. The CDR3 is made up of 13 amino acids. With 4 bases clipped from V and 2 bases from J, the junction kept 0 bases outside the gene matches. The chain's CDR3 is CASSGQGAYEQYF. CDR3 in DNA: TGCGCCAGCAGTGGACAGGGGGCCTACGAGCAGTACTTC.

CDR3 protein: CASIPVDRGLSNQPQHF. DNA for the CDR3: TGTGCCAGTATTCCCGTAGACAGGGGGTTGAGCAATCAGCCCCAGCATTTT. This rearrangement joins TRBV19 to TRBJ1-5; 9 nucleotides align to TRBD1. V was clipped by 7 bases and J by 1 base; unmatched bases: 11. The CDR3 sequence is 17 residues long. Germline CDR1 reads LNHDA; CDR2 reads SQIVND (reference sequence).